A selection of T cell receptor beta chains follows, all from one sample in a study of blood T cell repertoires in COVID-19. The protocol was immunoSEQ multiplex PCR, while the TCRdb copy is restricted to in-frame clones and leaves out a portion. The table shows fewer than 250,000 clones, with roughly 83% occurring only once. The sequencing input was peripheral blood. These receptors all stem from a woman between 65 and 79 years old with active or convalescent COVID-19. The CDR3 runs from the conserved cysteine through the conserved F or W. Fields, in order: D gene, V gene, J gene, clone size, CDR3 DNA, CDR3 protein. A D gene is named only where the DNA matches it firmly. Where a row states a size, it is once, few, many or the class of an expanded clone; other rows omit it.

D gene: TRBD2
V gene: TRBV6-1
J gene: TRBJ2-7
clone size: .
CDR3 DNA: TGTGCCAGCAGTGAAAGCCCGCTTGGACTAGCGGGGTTGGTATTCGAGCAGTACTTC
CDR3 protein: CASSESPLGLAGLVFEQYF

D gene: .
V gene: TRBV5-1
J gene: TRBJ2-7
clone size: .
CDR3 DNA: TGCGCCAGCAGCCCCCAGGGCCAGGACTACGAGCAGTACTTC
CDR3 protein: CASSPQGQDYEQYF

D gene: .
V gene: TRBV18
J gene: TRBJ1-3
clone size: .
CDR3 DNA: TGTGCCAGCTCACCCCCGGGGGGGCTAACCCCTGGAAACACCATATATTTT
CDR3 protein: CASSPPGGLTPGNTIYF

D gene: TRBD1
V gene: TRBV6-2/TRBV6-3
J gene: TRBJ1-5
clone size: few
CDR3 DNA: TGTGCCAGCAGCCCGACAGGGGCCCTGTCCAATCAGCCCCAGCATTTT
CDR3 protein: CASSPTGALSNQPQHF

D gene: .
V gene: TRBV19
J gene: TRBJ1-1
clone size: .
CDR3 DNA: TGTGCCAGTACCCAAAGAGGTACCGGCACTGAAGCTTTCTTT
CDR3 protein: CASTQRGTGTEAFF

D gene: .
V gene: TRBV6-6
J gene: TRBJ2-7
clone size: once
CDR3 DNA: TGTGCCAGCAGCCGCGGGCCCCTGATATCCTACGAGCAGTACTTC
CDR3 protein: CASSRGPLISYEQYF

D gene: TRBD2
V gene: TRBV29-1
J gene: TRBJ2-3
clone size: .
CDR3 DNA: TGCAGCGTTGAATCCGCGCTAGCGGAAAGCACAGATACGCAGTATTTT
CDR3 protein: CSVESALAESTDTQYF

D gene: TRBD1
V gene: TRBV7-2
J gene: TRBJ1-5
clone size: .
CDR3 DNA: TGTGCCAGCAGCTTAAGGGGACAGGGCCAGCCCCAGCATTTT
CDR3 protein: CASSLRGQGQPQHF

D gene: TRBD1
V gene: TRBV14
J gene: TRBJ1-1
clone size: few
CDR3 DNA: TGTGCCAGCAGCCGCGACAGGGACACTGAAGCTTTCTTT
CDR3 protein: CASSRDRDTEAFF

D gene: TRBD1
V gene: TRBV12-3/TRBV12-4
J gene: TRBJ2-5
clone size: .
CDR3 DNA: TGTGCCAGCAGCGACAGGGGAGAGACCCAGTACTTC
CDR3 protein: CASSDRGETQYF

D gene: .
V gene: TRBV9
J gene: TRBJ1-6
clone size: .
CDR3 DNA: TGTGCCAGCAGCCCCCCTTATGGCACCCTCCACTTT
CDR3 protein: CASSPPYGTLHF

D gene: .
V gene: TRBV7-9
J gene: TRBJ2-3
clone size: .
CDR3 DNA: TGTGCCATCCTCCCGGTTCGCAGGGGAAGCACAGATACGCAGTATTTT
CDR3 protein: CAILPVRRGSTDTQYF

D gene: TRBD1
V gene: TRBV5-4
J gene: TRBJ2-1
clone size: .
CDR3 DNA: TGTGCCAGCAGCCCTAGGGGGCTCTCCTACAATGAGCAGTTCTTC
CDR3 protein: CASSPRGLSYNEQFF

D gene: .
V gene: TRBV6-5
J gene: TRBJ1-6
clone size: .
CDR3 DNA: TGTGCCAGCAGTAACAGGGAACGTTCACCCCTCCACTTT
CDR3 protein: CASSNRERSPLHF

D gene: TRBD1
V gene: TRBV19
J gene: TRBJ1-2
clone size: once
CDR3 DNA: TGTGCCAGTACGGGGCAGGGGGCGAATAACTATGGCTACACCTTC
CDR3 protein: CASTGQGANNYGYTF

D gene: TRBD2
V gene: TRBV5-4
J gene: TRBJ2-1
clone size: .
CDR3 DNA: TGTGCCAGCAGCTCCCCCGGGGGGGGAGTCTACAATGAGCAGTTCTTC
CDR3 protein: CASSSPGGGVYNEQFF

D gene: TRBD2
V gene: TRBV7-6
J gene: TRBJ2-2
clone size: .
CDR3 DNA: TGTGCCAGCAGCTCCACAATGGGGGGGAAGGCGAACACCGGGGAGCTGTTTTTT
CDR3 protein: CASSSTMGGKANTGELFF

D gene: .
V gene: TRBV12-2
J gene: TRBJ1-6
clone size: .
CDR3 DNA: TGTGCAAGTCGCTTGGGGCGGATCGGGACAGATAATTCACCCCTCCACTTT
CDR3 protein: CASRLGRIGTDNSPLHF

D gene: .
V gene: TRBV7-3
J gene: TRBJ2-2
clone size: .
CDR3 DNA: TGTGCCAGCAGTTATGCACCAATGGGCTCTAACACCGGGGAGCTGTTTTTT
CDR3 protein: CASSYAPMGSNTGELFF

D gene: TRBD2
V gene: TRBV4-1
J gene: TRBJ2-7
clone size: .
CDR3 DNA: TGCGCCAGCAGCCAAGAGGGGAGGGGGTCGAGCGGGAGGGGCATTTACGAGCAGTACTTC
CDR3 protein: CASSQEGRGSSGRGIYEQYF

D gene: .
V gene: TRBV4-1
J gene: TRBJ2-1
clone size: .
CDR3 DNA: TGCGCCAGCAGCCCGACCGGGTCGCACAAAAATGAGCAGTTCTTC
CDR3 protein: CASSPTGSHKNEQFF

D gene: .
V gene: TRBV25-1
J gene: TRBJ1-2
clone size: .
CDR3 DNA: TGTGCCAGCAGTGAATTGACAGCACCGAACTATGGCTACACCTTC
CDR3 protein: CASSELTAPNYGYTF

D gene: .
V gene: TRBV7-5
J gene: TRBJ2-1
clone size: .
CDR3 DNA: TGTGTCGGGATGTTCCGGGACAGGGGATGTGGACTAGCGGCTCTAAAGGGAAATGAGCAGTTCTTC
CDR3 protein: CVGMFRDRGCGLAALKGNEQFF

D gene: TRBD2
V gene: TRBV11-2
J gene: TRBJ2-1
clone size: .
CDR3 DNA: TGTGCCAGCAGCTTATTTGCTAGCGGGAGCAATGAGCAGTTCTTC
CDR3 protein: CASSLFASGSNEQFF

D gene: TRBD2
V gene: TRBV4-2
J gene: TRBJ2-2
clone size: .
CDR3 DNA: TGTGCCAGCAGCCAAGACACCCCGGGACTAGTATACACCGGGGAGCTGTTTTTT
CDR3 protein: CASSQDTPGLVYTGELFF

D gene: .
V gene: TRBV5-6
J gene: TRBJ1-2
clone size: .
CDR3 DNA: TGTGCCAGCAGCTGGCAGGTAAAGAGTTATGGCTACACCTTC
CDR3 protein: CASSWQVKSYGYTF

D gene: .
V gene: TRBV19
J gene: TRBJ1-2
clone size: .
CDR3 DNA: TGTGCCAGTAGTATCTCGGGAGTAGCTAACTATGGCTACACCTTC
CDR3 protein: CASSISGVANYGYTF

D gene: .
V gene: TRBV9
J gene: TRBJ2-5
clone size: .
CDR3 DNA: TGTGCCAGCAGCGTAGGAGGGATCCCACAAGAGACCCAGTACTTC
CDR3 protein: CASSVGGIPQETQYF

D gene: .
V gene: TRBV7-8
J gene: TRBJ1-3
clone size: .
CDR3 DNA: TGTGCCAGCAGCTTAGTCCCAGGCTCTGGAAACACCATATATTTT
CDR3 protein: CASSLVPGSGNTIYF